This T cell receptor beta chain stems from a study of identical twins. Template switching added a universal primer site; cDNA carried unique molecular identifiers. TCRdb passed the 5' RACE reads through MiXCR, listing each CDR3 protein once. The repertoire holds around 500,000 distinct CDR3 sequences, 11% to 15% seen once, with 0.5% to 0.65% in the top ten. CDR3 length: 15 amino acids. V was pared by 6 bases and J by 6 bases, with 6 bases of the junction left unmatched. Germline CDR1 and CDR2: SGHRS and YFSETQ. This clonotype was recorded a few times. The antigen remains undetermined. General observations from the study: Among monozygotic twins, out-of-frame TCR alpha sharing exceeded what models predicted.

This sample also appeared in a second study, on yellow fever vaccine responses in identical twins.

The clonotype was recovered from a woman younger than 35 in good health. Sample: CD4+ T cells sorted from blood. The chain uses TRBV5-1 and TRBJ2-3; 14 bases agree with TRBD2. The CDR3 region is CASKRLAGGGDTQYF. The CDR3 region has the DNA TGCGCCAGCAAAAGACTAGCGGGGGGGGGTGATACGCAGTATTTT.